A single sample is the source of the 9 T cell receptor beta chains below, sequenced in a study of cytotoxic CD8 clonotypes in ibrutinib-treated CLL. Data came from immunoSEQ multiplex PCR; TCRdb stores just in-frame clones and leaves some out. The table includes about 43,000 clones, roughly two thirds detected once. This specimen was PBMCs, taken after 12 months of ibrutinib treatment. These receptors all stem from a human donor with chronic lymphocytic leukemia.

The chain uses TRBV2 and TRBJ1-6; no clear D gene. V was trimmed by 3 bases and J by 8 bases, leaving 14 bases between them. CDR3 size: 15 residues. The germline gives CDR1 SNHLY, CDR2 FYNNEI. The CDR3 sequence is CASSDRGSVYSPLHF. The CDR3 DNA reads as TGTGCCAGCAGTGACAGAGGTTCGGTTTATTCACCCCTCCACTTT.

The chain recombines TRBV6-6 with TRBJ2-7; 9 bases match TRBD1. This CDR3 has 14 residues. Germline-derived CDR1 and CDR2 are MNHNY and SVGAGI (reference sequence). Trimming took 2 bases from V and 3 from J; bases not matched to a gene: 2. CDR3 sequence reads: CASSYMGQGYEQYF. The CDR3 DNA sequence: TGTGCCAGCAGTTACATGGGACAGGGCTACGAGCAGTACTTC.

The V and J genes are TRBV7-9 and TRBJ2-3, with D possibly matching TRBD1 (5 bases). In germline, CDR1 is SEHNR, CDR2 FQNEAQ (reference sequence). V was trimmed by 4 bases and J by 0 bases, leaving 8 bases between them. The CDR3 consists of 14 residues. CDR3: CASSSTASTDTQYF. CDR3 DNA sequence: TGTGCCAGCAGCTCGACAGCTAGCACAGATACGCAGTATTTT.

The chain combines TRBV5-4 with TRBJ2-5; D may be TRBD1 (5 bases). Germline V gives CDR1 SGHNT, CDR2 YYREEE (reference sequence). V was trimmed by 1 base and J by 2 bases, leaving 15 bases between them. The CDR3 runs to 16 residues. CDR3 coding DNA: TGTGCCAGCAGCTTGACGGCAGGGTGGGTTCAAGAGACCCAGTACTTC. Protein: CASSLTAGWVQETQYF.

The genes are TRBV27 and TRBJ2-5; the D gene is possibly TRBD2 (5 bases). Trimming pared 5 bases from V and 2 bases from J, leaving 15 bases between. The V gene's germline CDR1 is MNHEY and CDR2 SMNVEV (reference sequence). The length of the CDR3 is 15 residues. CDR3 loop: CASSPFGGFQETQYF. CDR3 bases: TGTGCCAGCAGTCCCTTCGGAGGATTTCAAGAGACCCAGTACTTC.

This clone was counted a single time. The gene calls are TRBV7-9 and TRBJ2-1; no definite D call. CDR1 SEHNR and CDR2 FQNEAQ come from the germline V gene (reference sequence). There are 14 residues in the CDR3. V lost 10 bases to trimming and J lost 0 bases, with 13 bases between them. In DNA, the CDR3 is TGTGCCACACATCTAGATATCTCCTACAATGAGCAGTTCTTC. Translation gives CATHLDISYNEQFF.

This rearrangement joins TRBV9 to TRBJ2-2, with D perhaps assigned TRBD1 or TRBD2 (5 bases each). Germline V lookup: CDR1 SGDLS, CDR2 YYNGEE. CDR3 length: 15 residues. V lost 5 bases to trimming and J lost 3 bases, with 14 bases between them. The CDR3 coding sequence is TGTGCCAGCAGACCGGGGCGATTTGACACCGGGGAGCTGTTTTTT. It specifies CASRPGRFDTGELFF.

The chain recombines TRBV2 with TRBJ2-5; TRBD1 matches at 7 bases. The V gene end was trimmed by 2 bases and the J gene end by 3 bases; junction bases not matched to a gene: 6. The CDR3 sequence is 15 residues long. CDR1 is SNHLY, CDR2 FYNNEI, per germline. This CDR3 reads CASSEPGQSEETQYF. The CDR3, as DNA: TGTGCCAGCAGTGAACCGGGACAGTCAGAAGAGACCCAGTACTTC.

This clone was seen once. V usage is TRBV20-1 and J usage is TRBJ2-3; D unclear. The germline gives CDR1 DFQATT, CDR2 SNEGSKA (reference sequence). Trimming took 7 bases from V and 5 from J, leaving 10 bases between them. The CDR3 sequence is 11 residues long. The CDR3 spells CSVLWVDTQYF. As DNA, the CDR3 is TGCAGTGTTCTTTGGGTAGATACGCAGTATTTT.